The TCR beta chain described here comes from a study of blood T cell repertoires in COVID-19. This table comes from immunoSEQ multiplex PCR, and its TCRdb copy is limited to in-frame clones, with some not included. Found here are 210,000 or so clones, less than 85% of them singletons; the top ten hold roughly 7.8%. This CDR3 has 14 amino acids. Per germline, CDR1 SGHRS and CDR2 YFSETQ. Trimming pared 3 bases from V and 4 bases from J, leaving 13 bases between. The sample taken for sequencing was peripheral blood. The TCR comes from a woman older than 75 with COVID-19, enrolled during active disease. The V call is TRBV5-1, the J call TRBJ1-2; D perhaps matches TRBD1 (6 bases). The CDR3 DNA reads TGCGCCAGCAGCTCGGCGGGGGGCACCTATGGCTACACCTTC. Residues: CASSSAGGTYGYTF.